The rows below give T cell receptor beta chains drawn from one sample of a study of cytotoxic CD8 clonotypes in ibrutinib-treated CLL. The data were produced by immunoSEQ multiplex PCR, yet TCRdb's version contains in-frame clones alone and is incomplete. The sample yields about 300,000 clones, more than 70% seen once. The specimen was PBMCs, collected at disease progression, from a patient treated with ibrutinib. Receptors originate from a human donor with chronic lymphocytic leukemia. Both conserved end residues are part of each CDR3. Fields, in order: CDR3 protein, CDR3 DNA, V gene, clone size, J gene, D gene. A D gene is named only where the DNA matches it firmly. Where a row states a size, it is once, few, many or the class of an expanded clone; other rows omit it.

CASSVPRQGFDEQYF	TGTGCCAGCAGTGTGCCAAGACAGGGATTCGACGAGCAGTACTTC	TRBV25-1	few	TRBJ2-7	TRBD1
CASSLRTGSTGELFF	TGTGCCAGCAGTCTCCGGACAGGGTCGACCGGGGAGCTGTTTTTT	TRBV28	NA	TRBJ2-2	TRBD1
CASSFTYSGGTEAFF	TGCGCCAGCAGCTTCACCTATTCAGGGGGCACTGAAGCTTTCTTT	TRBV5-1	few	TRBJ1-1	TRBD1
CASSVGGVTYEQYF	TGTGCCAGCAGCGTAGGCGGGGTTACCTACGAGCAGTACTTC	TRBV9	few	TRBJ2-7	NA
CASSFNSFTEAFF	TGCGCCAGCAGCTTCAACAGCTTCACTGAAGCTTTCTTT	TRBV5-1	NA	TRBJ1-1	NA
CSGLGHGQETQYF	TGCAGCGGGCTAGGACACGGACAAGAGACCCAGTACTTC	TRBV29-1	NA	TRBJ2-5	NA
CASTLGRTTDEAFF	TGTGCCAGTACTTTAGGCAGGACGACCGATGAAGCTTTCTTT	TRBV19	NA	TRBJ1-1	NA
CASSESGDRQNIYF	TGTGCCAGCAGTGAATCCGGGGACAGGCAAAACATATATTTT	TRBV25-1	NA	TRBJ1-3	TRBD1
CASSREGDPYEQYF	TGCGCCAGCAGCCGGGAAGGGGATCCCTACGAGCAGTACTTC	TRBV5-1	once	TRBJ2-7	NA
CASSLTQGFHEQYF	TGTGCCAGCAGCTTAACTCAGGGATTCCACGAGCAGTACTTC	TRBV11-2	NA	TRBJ2-7	NA
CASSVGAGGPTYEQYF	TGTGCCAGCAGCGTAGGGGCGGGAGGGCCGACCTACGAGCAGTACTTC	TRBV9	NA	TRBJ2-7	TRBD2
CASSRGPYEQYF	TGTGCCAGCAGTAGGGGGCCCTACGAGCAGTACTTC	TRBV2	NA	TRBJ2-7	TRBD1
CSVEYGQGGTQYF	TGCAGCGTTGAATATGGGCAGGGGGGGACCCAGTACTTC	TRBV29-1	NA	TRBJ2-5	NA
CSVPFAGSSDTQYF	TGCAGCGTGCCCTTCGCGGGATCCTCAGATACGCAGTATTTT	TRBV29-1	NA	TRBJ2-3	NA
CASSLGGRGRTEAFF	TGTGCCAGCAGTTTGGGCGGCAGGGGGCGTACTGAAGCTTTCTTT	TRBV28	NA	TRBJ1-1	TRBD1
CASSAELNTEAFF	TGTGCCAGCAGCGCAGAACTGAACACTGAAGCTTTCTTT	TRBV9	NA	TRBJ1-1	NA
CASSPRDRANYGYTF	TGTGCCAGCTCACCAAGGGACAGGGCTAACTATGGCTACACCTTC	TRBV18	NA	TRBJ1-2	TRBD1
CASSQAGTGGYGYTF	TGTGCCAGCAGTCAGGCAGGGACAGGCGGTTATGGCTACACCTTC	TRBV25-1	once	TRBJ1-2	TRBD1